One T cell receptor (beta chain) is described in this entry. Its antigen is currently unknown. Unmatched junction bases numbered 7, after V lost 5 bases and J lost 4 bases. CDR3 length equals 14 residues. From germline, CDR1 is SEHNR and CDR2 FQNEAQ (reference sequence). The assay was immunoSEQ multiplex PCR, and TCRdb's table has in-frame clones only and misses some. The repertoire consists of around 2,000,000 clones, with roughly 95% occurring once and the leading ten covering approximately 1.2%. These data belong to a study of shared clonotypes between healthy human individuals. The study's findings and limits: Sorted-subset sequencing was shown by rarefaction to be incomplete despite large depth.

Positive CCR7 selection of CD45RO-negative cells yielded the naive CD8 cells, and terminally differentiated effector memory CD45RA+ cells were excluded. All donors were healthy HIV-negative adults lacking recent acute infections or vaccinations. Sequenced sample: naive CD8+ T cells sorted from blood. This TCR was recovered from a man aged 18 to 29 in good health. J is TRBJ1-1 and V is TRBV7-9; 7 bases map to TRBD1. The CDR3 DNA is TGTGCCAGCAGCCTCACAGGGGCTGTCACTGAAGCTTTCTTT. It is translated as CASSLTGAVTEAFF.